This TCR beta chain was sequenced in a study of cytomegalovirus exposure and HLA in healthy donors. Study-wide context: Around 80 million unique TCR sequences came from HLA-typed donors in an early release.

The PCR ran on 60 Vbeta and 13 Jbeta primers. Assay used: immunoSEQ multiplex PCR; TCRdb lists only in-frame clones, some missing. The sample has 150,000 to 200,000 clones, roughly 80% seen once. With V trimmed by 2 bases and J by 8 bases, 2 bases remained unmatched. The CDR3 is 13 residues long. Germline values: CDR1 MNHEY, CDR2 SMNVEV (reference sequence). V is TRBV27 and J is TRBJ1-2, with 10 bases that match TRBD1. This receptor was obtained from a man over 45 in good health and CMV-seronegative. The sequencing input was PBMCs. The CDR3 nucleotides are TGTGCCAGCAGTTTAGGGGACAGGGGCGGCTACACCTTC. Translating gives CASSLGDRGGYTF.